The sequence of this TCR beta chain was determined in a study of CD8+ T cells in alopecia areata. This clone was seen more than once but under ten times. Treatment denoted: oral pan-JAK inhibitor, 5-10 mg twice daily. RNA, once extracted, was reverse transcribed into cDNA for use as the sequencing template. This table comes from immunoSEQ multiplex PCR, and its TCRdb copy is limited to in-frame clones, with some not included. This table holds 200,000 to 250,000 clones, 50% to 60% found once. The sequence derives from a human donor with alopecia areata. The sample in question was CD4+ T cells sorted from blood, obtained at week 4, from a patient treated with tofacitinib.

The CDR3 sequence is CATQGGRLNNEQFF. The CDR3 coding sequence is TGTGCCACCCAGGGGGGGAGGCTTAACAATGAGCAGTTCTTC. The rearrangement joins TRBV6-6 to TRBJ2-1; perhaps D is TRBD1 or TRBD2 (7 bases each). The CDR3 loop spans 14 amino acids. V lost 10 bases, J lost 5 bases, and 18 bases lay in between. The germline V gene encodes CDR1 MNHNY and CDR2 SVGAGI (reference sequence).